The source of this T cell receptor beta chain is a study of blood T cell repertoires in COVID-19. On the study more broadly: Two negative PCRs, clearance, or symptom resolution were required of recovered Cohort 3 donors. Material from acute and convalescent COVID-19 was sourced from the United States, Italy and Spain.

V lost 4 bases and J lost 0; bases outside the gene matches: 4. The CDR3 sequence is 16 residues long. CDR1 is KGHDR, CDR2 SFDVKD, per germline. Produced via immunoSEQ multiplex PCR; TCRdb's table is partial and in-frame only. The table has a few hundred thousand clones, around 90% seen once. This TCR was recovered from a man under 40 in a cohort exposed to, infected with or recovered from COVID-19 (not recorded which). The chain links TRBV24-1 to TRBJ2-2, with 7 positions matching TRBD2. The source material was PBMCs or T cells enriched from blood (not recorded which). CDR3 sequence reads: CATSEGGQANTGELFF. The DNA of the CDR3 is TGTGCCACCAGTGAGGGAGGGCAGGCGAACACCGGGGAGCTGTTTTTT.